The entry below describes one TCR beta chain. The sample is drawn from a study of PD-1 and CTLA-4 blockade in melanoma. Generated by immunoSEQ multiplex PCR, the TCRdb table keeps only in-frame clones and is missing some. The data contain around 21,000 clones, 88% of them singletons. The CDR3 sequence is 16 residues long. From germline, CDR1 is SEHNR and CDR2 FQNEAQ (reference sequence). The ends were cut back, 5 bases at V and 2 bases at J, with 18 bases in the middle. The source was CD8+ T cells from peripheral blood, collected before anti-PD-1 treatment. The clonotype originates from a human donor with melanoma. This chain joins TRBV7-9 and TRBJ2-5; D may correspond to TRBD1 or TRBD2 (5 bases each). As DNA, the CDR3 is TGTGCCAGCAGCCCCCGGGACCCCGTCGGGCAAGAGACCCAGTACTTC. Its protein is CASSPRDPVGQETQYF.